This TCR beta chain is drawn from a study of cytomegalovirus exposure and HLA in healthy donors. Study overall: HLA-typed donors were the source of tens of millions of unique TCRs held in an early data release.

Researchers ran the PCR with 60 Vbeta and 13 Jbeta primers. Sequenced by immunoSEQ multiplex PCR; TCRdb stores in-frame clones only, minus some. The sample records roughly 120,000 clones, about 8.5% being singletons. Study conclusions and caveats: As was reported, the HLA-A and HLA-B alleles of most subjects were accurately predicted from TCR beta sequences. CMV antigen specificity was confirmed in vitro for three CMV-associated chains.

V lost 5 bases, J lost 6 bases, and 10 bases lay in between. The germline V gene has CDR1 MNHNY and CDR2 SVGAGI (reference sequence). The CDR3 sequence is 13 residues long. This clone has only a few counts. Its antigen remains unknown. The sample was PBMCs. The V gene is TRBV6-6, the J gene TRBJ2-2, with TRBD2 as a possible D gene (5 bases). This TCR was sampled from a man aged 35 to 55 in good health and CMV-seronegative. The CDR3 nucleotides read TGTGCCAGCAGTCAACCGGGATCCGGGGAGCTGTTTTTT. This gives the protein CASSQPGSGELFF.